This TCR beta chain was recorded in a study of cytomegalovirus exposure and HLA in healthy donors. Study-wide context: Drawn from HLA-typed donors, around 85 million unique TCRs were held in an early data release.

Of note for this clone: Its cognate antigen is unknown.

All the people who gave samples were healthy bone marrow donors. This CDR3 has 17 residues. Unmatched junction bases numbered 9, after V lost 0 bases and J lost 6 bases. Germline V gene sequence: CDR1 WSHSY, CDR2 SAAADI. Amplification used 60 Vbeta primers and 13 Jbeta primers. Only in-frame clones appear in the TCRdb table, and some are missing; sequencing was by immunoSEQ multiplex PCR. The data contain tens of thousands of clones, less than 80% of them singletons. Study conclusions and caveats: A later analysis found that most CMV-associated TCR beta chains appeared HLA-restricted. A few chains linked to CMV were shown in vitro to be specific for CMV antigens.

This receptor was obtained from a male donor in good health and CMV-seronegative. V and J are TRBV10-2 and TRBJ1-2; 11 nucleotides line up with TRBD1. The sequenced sample consisted of PBMCs. The CDR3 nucleotides read TGCGCCAGCAGTGAGTCAAGGGACAGGGGGATTTGGGATGGCTACACCTTC. It translates to CASSESRDRGIWDGYTF.